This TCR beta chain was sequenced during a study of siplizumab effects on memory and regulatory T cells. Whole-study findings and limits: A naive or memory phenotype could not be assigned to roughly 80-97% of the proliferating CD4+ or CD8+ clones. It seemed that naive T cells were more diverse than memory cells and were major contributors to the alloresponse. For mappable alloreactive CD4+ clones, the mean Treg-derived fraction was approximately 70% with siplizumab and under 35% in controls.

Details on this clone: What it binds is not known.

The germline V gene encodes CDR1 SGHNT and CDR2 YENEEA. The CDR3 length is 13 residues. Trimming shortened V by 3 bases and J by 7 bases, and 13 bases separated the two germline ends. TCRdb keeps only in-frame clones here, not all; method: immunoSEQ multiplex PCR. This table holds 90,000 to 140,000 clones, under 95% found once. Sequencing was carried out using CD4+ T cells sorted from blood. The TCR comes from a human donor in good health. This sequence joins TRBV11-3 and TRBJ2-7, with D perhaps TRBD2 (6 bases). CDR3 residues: CASSLVTRPEQYF. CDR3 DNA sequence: TGTGCCAGCAGCTTGGTGACTAGGCCTGAGCAGTACTTC.